These 18 T cell receptor beta chains originate from one sample sequenced in a study of T cells of healthy individuals. In TCRdb, the 5' RACE reads were re-called with MiXCR into one record per CDR3 protein. The sample shows around 100,000 distinct CDR3 sequences, roughly 18% of them seen only once. Source of these receptors: a human donor in good health.

This clonotype was seen ten or more times. This chain joins TRBV7-6 and TRBJ1-2; 8 positions agree with TRBD1. After removal of 4 bases from V and 6 bases from J, the junction contained 4 bases not matched to a gene. The CDR3 loop spans 13 amino acids. In germline, CDR1 is SGHVS, CDR2 FNYEAQ. CDR3 residues: CASSYGQGDGYTF. CDR3 bases: TGTGCCAGCAGCTACGGACAGGGCGATGGCTACACCTTC.

The chain carries TRBV28 and TRBJ2-7; maybe TRBD2 (9 bases). This CDR3 has 17 residues. V was clipped by 6 bases and J by 5 bases, with 26 bases between them. Germline loops: CDR1 MDHEN, CDR2 SYDVKM. As DNA, the CDR3 is TGTGCCAGCAGCCCGGGACAGGACTTAGCGGGAGTCAACGAGCAGTACTTC. Translation gives CASSPGQDLAGVNEQYF.

The CDR3 region is CAISATGEVYEQYF. The CDR3 DNA reads TGTGCCATCAGTGCGACAGGGGAGGTCTACGAGCAGTACTTC. The V call is TRBV10-3, the J call TRBJ2-7, with 8 bases that match TRBD1. Germline V gene data show CDR1 as ENHRY and CDR2 as SYGVKD. V shed 4 bases and J 3 bases; nucleotides not matched to a gene: 5. The CDR3 is made up of 14 amino acids.

This clonotype is medium-sized. The rearrangement uses TRBV7-9 and TRBJ2-3; D gene ambiguous. Deletions cut 5 bases from V and 1 base from J, with 16 bases between. The CDR3 contains 16 residues. The germline V gene encodes CDR1 SEHNR and CDR2 FQNEAQ (reference sequence). This CDR3 is CASSPPGGYGTDTQYF. The DNA of the CDR3 is TGTGCCAGCAGCCCCCCTGGCGGCTATGGCACAGATACGCAGTATTTT. Looking up the rest from reference TRBV7-9 and TRBJ2-3 gives the full variable domain: DTGVSQNPRHKITKRGQNVTFRCDPISEHNRLYWYRQTLGQGPEFLTYFQNEAQLEKSRLLSDRFSAERPKGSFSTLEIQRTEQGDSAMYLCASSPPGGYGTDTQYFGPGTRLTVL.

This clonotype was detected ten times or more. This chain joins TRBV10-3 and TRBJ1-5; TRBD1 aligns across 10 bases. The CDR3 runs to 14 residues. V trimming: 10 bases; J trimming: 6 bases; junction bases outside the gene matches: 9. CDR1 is ENHRY, CDR2 SYGVKD, per germline. DNA for the CDR3: TGTGCCACCGCTGGACAGGGGGATGGTCAGCCCCAGCATTTT. Its protein is CATAGQGDGQPQHF.

The genes are TRBV7-6 and TRBJ2-5, with D possibly TRBD1 on 5 matching bases. The CDR3 has 14 residues. Germline V lookup: CDR1 SGHVS, CDR2 FNYEAQ. V gave up 5 bases and J gave up 8 bases, with 18 bases separating them. The CDR3 is CASSQAQDTVTQYF. CDR3 nucleotides: TGTGCCAGCAGCCAGGCCCAGGACACGGTTACCCAGTACTTC.

This clonotype came up many times. V is TRBV20-1 and J is TRBJ2-7; D is unresolved. The CDR3 is made up of 15 amino acids. Germline lookup yields CDR1 DFQATT and CDR2 SNEGSKA (reference sequence). V lost 6 bases, J lost 0 bases, and 18 bases lay in between. CDR3: CSAPRAFGDSYEQYF. The CDR3 coding sequence is TGCAGTGCCCCTCGTGCGTTTGGGGACTCCTACGAGCAGTACTTC.

This clonotype was seen more than once but under ten times. The chain has TRBV7-9 and TRBJ1-2; D ambiguous. Trimming took 6 bases from V and 8 from J, leaving 10 bases between them. Germline lookup yields CDR1 SEHNR and CDR2 FQNEAQ (reference sequence). The CDR3 totals 11 residues. CDR3 residues: CASSSARGYTF. DNA for the CDR3: TGTGCCAGCAGTTCAGCCCGCGGCTACACCTTC.

The chain couples TRBV12-3 or TRBV12-4 to TRBJ2-7, with TRBD1 matching 11 bases. CDR3 length: 15 amino acids. The junction had 5 bases not matched to a gene; V was cut back by 6 bases and J by 1 base. CDR3 sequence: CASSRGQGASYEQYF. Written as DNA, the CDR3 is TGTGCCAGCAGCCGAGGACAGGGGGCTTCCTACGAGCAGTACTTC.

This clonotype was recorded a few times. The junction differs from germline at one of its ends, possibly a read error. The CDR3 spells CSARVKYAGITRELFF. CDR3 in DNA: TGCAGTGCTAGAGTTAAGTATGCAGGGATCACCCGGGAGCTGTTTTTT. The chain links TRBV20-1 to TRBJ2-2; D might be TRBD1 (5 bases). The CDR3 has 16 residues. Per germline, CDR1 DFQATT and CDR2 SNEGSKA (reference sequence).

The chain employs TRBV6-2 or TRBV6-3 and TRBJ1-2; 9 nucleotides match TRBD1. The CDR3 loop spans 15 amino acids. Per germline, CDR1 MNHEY and CDR2 SVGEGT. The trim removed 4 bases at V and 5 bases at J, leaving 8 bases unmatched. The CDR3 DNA is TGTGCCAGCAGTTCAACCGGGACAGGGCTTTATGGCTACACCTTC. Its translation is CASSSTGTGLYGYTF.

There are a few counts of this clonotype. CDR3 in amino acids: CSATSGIIETQYF. In nucleotides, the CDR3 is TGCAGTGCTACTAGCGGGATCATAGAGACCCAGTACTTC. V is TRBV20-1 and J is TRBJ2-5, with 9 bases identical to TRBD2. The germline gives CDR1 DFQATT, CDR2 SNEGSKA (reference sequence). Germline trimming cut 4 bases from V and 4 bases from J; bases unmatched to any gene: 4. The CDR3 covers 13 residues.

This clonotype was counted a few times. The rearrangement links TRBV5-1 to TRBJ2-7; D possibly corresponds to TRBD2 (7 bases). The germline V and J ends were trimmed by 1 base and 2 bases, with 10 bases remaining between them. There are 14 residues in the CDR3. Germline CDR1 is SGHRS and CDR2 is YFSETQ. CDR3: CASSLRGAAYEQYF. The CDR3 region has the DNA TGCGCCAGCAGCTTGCGGGGGGCAGCCTACGAGCAGTACTTC.

This clonotype occurred a few times. The rearrangement joins TRBV3-1 to TRBJ2-5; 10 nucleotides match TRBD2. Germline V CDR1 and CDR2: LGHDT, YNNKEL (reference sequence). CDR3 length: 16 amino acids. V was pared by 4 bases and J by 7 bases, with 12 bases of the junction left unmatched. CDR3 sequence reads: CASSRPSASGGGTQYF. The CDR3 DNA reads as TGTGCCAGCAGCCGACCCTCGGCTAGCGGGGGCGGGACCCAGTACTTC.

The chain joins TRBV18 to TRBJ1-1, with D hard to call. Germline loops: CDR1 KGHSH, CDR2 LQKENI. The CDR3 consists of 13 residues. The V end lost 2 bases, the J end lost 3 bases, and 7 bases lay between the germline ends. The CDR3 nucleotides are TGTGCCAGCTCACCAAGGGAGGACACTGAAGCTTTCTTT. Residues: CASSPREDTEAFF.

The chain employs TRBV5-1 and TRBJ1-1; tentative D call: TRBD1 (6 bases). The length of the CDR3 is 15 residues. The germline gives CDR1 SGHRS, CDR2 YFSETQ. With 1 base removed from V and 1 base from J, the gap between germline ends came to 11 bases. For the CDR3, the DNA is TGCGCCAGCAGCTTGTATGTGGACAGGAACACTGAAGCTTTCTTT. It yields the protein CASSLYVDRNTEAFF.

This sequence joins TRBV6-5 and TRBJ1-6, with D maybe TRBD1 (5 bases). Germline values: CDR1 MNHEY, CDR2 SVGAGI. With 4 bases removed from V and 0 bases from J, the gap between germline ends came to 10 bases. The CDR3 consists of 16 residues. The DNA for the CDR3 is TGTGCCAGCAGTTTACAGGCTAGCTCCTATAATTCACCCCTCCACTTT. It is translated as CASSLQASSYNSPLHF.

The chain carries TRBV28 and TRBJ1-2, with a possible D match to TRBD1 (5 bases). Germline values: CDR1 MDHEN, CDR2 SYDVKM. This CDR3 comprises 14 residues. Trimming took 3 bases from V and 4 from J, leaving 12 bases between them. CDR3 in amino acids: CASSFGGSLYGYTF. The DNA of the CDR3 is TGTGCCAGCAGTTTTGGGGGTAGCCTCTATGGCTACACCTTC.